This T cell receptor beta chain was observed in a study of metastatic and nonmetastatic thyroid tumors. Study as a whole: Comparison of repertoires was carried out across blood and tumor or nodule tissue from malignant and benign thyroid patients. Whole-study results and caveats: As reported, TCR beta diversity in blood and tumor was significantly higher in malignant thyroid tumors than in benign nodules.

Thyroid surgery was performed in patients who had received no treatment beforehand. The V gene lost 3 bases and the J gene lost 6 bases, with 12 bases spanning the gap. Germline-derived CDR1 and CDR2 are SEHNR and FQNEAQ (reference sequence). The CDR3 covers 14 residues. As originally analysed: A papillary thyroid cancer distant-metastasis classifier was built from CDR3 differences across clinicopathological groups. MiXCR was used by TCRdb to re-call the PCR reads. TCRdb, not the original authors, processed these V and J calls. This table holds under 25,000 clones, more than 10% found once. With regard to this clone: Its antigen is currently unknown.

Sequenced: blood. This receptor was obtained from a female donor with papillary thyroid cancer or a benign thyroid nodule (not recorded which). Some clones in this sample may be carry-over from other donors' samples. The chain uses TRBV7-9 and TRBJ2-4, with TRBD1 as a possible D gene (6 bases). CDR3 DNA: TGTGCCAGCAGCTTTGGACAGCTCGGAAACATTCAGTACTTC. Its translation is CASSFGQLGNIQYF.